One sample yielded the 26 T cell receptor beta chains listed below, sequenced in a study of cytomegalovirus exposure and HLA in healthy donors. The PCR made use of 60 Vbeta and 13 Jbeta primers. Only in-frame clones appear in the TCRdb table, and some are missing; sequencing was by immunoSEQ multiplex PCR. The sample table sets out some 200,000 clones. Sample: PBMCs. These receptors were collected from a girl under 10 years old in good health and CMV-seropositive.

The chain carries TRBV6-1 and TRBJ2-7; D remains ambiguous. The CDR3 extends over 12 amino acids. Germline V lookup: CDR1 MNHNS, CDR2 SASEGT. The V end lost 7 bases, the J end lost 1 base, and 8 bases lay between the germline ends. The CDR3 reads CASITNSYEQYF. In nucleotides, the CDR3 is TGTGCCAGCATTACTAATTCCTACGAGCAGTACTTC.

This chain links TRBV6-6 with TRBJ2-7, with D hard to call. The V and J ends lost 6 bases and 0 bases respectively, with 12 bases between them. The germline V gene has CDR1 MNHNY and CDR2 SVGAGI (reference sequence). The CDR3 covers 14 residues. CDR3 sequence (DNA): TGTGCCAGCAGCTCCGACAAGAGCTCCTACGAGCAGTACTTC. Its protein is CASSSDKSSYEQYF.

The genes are TRBV5-6 and TRBJ1-2, with TRBD1 matching over 8 bases. The CDR3 consists of 14 residues. After removal of 0 bases from V and 6 bases from J, the junction contained 4 bases not matched to a gene. The germline CDR1 and CDR2 sequences are SGHDT and YYEEEE. In DNA, the CDR3 is TGTGCCAGCAGCTTGGGCGGGACAGGTCATGGCTACACCTTC. The encoded protein is CASSLGGTGHGYTF.

This chain links TRBV7-8 with TRBJ2-7, with TRBD2 matching 10 bases. Losses at the gene ends were 4 bases for V and 6 bases for J; bases not matched to a gene: 6. This CDR3 has 14 residues. The germline V gene has CDR1 SGHVS and CDR2 FQNEAQ. The CDR3 loop reads CASSSSGSLGEQYF. The DNA for the CDR3 is TGTGCCAGCAGCTCTAGCGGGAGTCTCGGCGAGCAGTACTTC.

V gene TRBV5-1 combines with J gene TRBJ2-2; the match to TRBD1 covers 7 bases. This CDR3 has 15 amino acids. Germline lookup yields CDR1 SGHRS and CDR2 YFSETQ. V dropped 4 bases and J dropped 6; count of bases not matched to a gene: 9. The CDR3: CASSPVVQGSGELFF. For the CDR3, the DNA is TGCGCCAGCAGCCCGGTCGTACAGGGGTCCGGGGAGCTGTTTTTT. Drawing the rest from reference TRBV5-1 and TRBJ2-2, the complete variable domain is KAGVTQTPRYLIKTRGQQVTLSCSPISGHRSVSWYQQTPGQGLQFLFEYFSETQRNKGNFPGRFSGRQFSNSRSEMNVSTLELGDSALYLCASSPVVQGSGELFFGEGSRLTVL.

CDR3: CASRYSGTADTQYF. The CDR3 region has the DNA TGTGCCAGCAGATATAGCGGGACTGCAGATACGCAGTATTTT. The chain combines TRBV6-5 with TRBJ2-3, with 8 bases fitting TRBD2. From germline, CDR1 is MNHEY and CDR2 SVGAGI. This CDR3 is built from 14 residues. The ends lost 6 bases at V and 4 bases at J; junction bases unmatched: 6.

This chain uses TRBV28 with TRBJ1-2, with TRBD1 identical over 8 bases. The CDR3 length is 18 residues. CDR1 is MDHEN and CDR2 is SYDVKM in the germline V gene. V lost 1 base and J lost 0; bases outside the gene matches: 10. The CDR3 DNA reads as TGTGCCAGCAGTTTATTGGTCGACAGGGGTCTCCCTAACTATGGCTACACCTTC. It is translated as CASSLLVDRGLPNYGYTF.

The chain carries TRBV6-6 and TRBJ1-3, with TRBD1 as a possible D gene (6 bases). This CDR3 contains 14 residues. V was clipped by 5 bases and J by 4 bases, with 12 bases between them. Germline lookup yields CDR1 MNHNY and CDR2 SVGAGI (reference sequence). The CDR3 DNA is TGTGCCAGCAGTCCCCAGGGGCGGGGAAACACCATATATTTT. Amino acid sequence: CASSPQGRGNTIYF.

This chain joins TRBV9 and TRBJ2-1; D is possibly TRBD2 (6 bases). Germline V CDR1 and CDR2: SGDLS, YYNGEE. Trimming took off 6 bases at V and 2 bases at J, with 9 bases between the two ends. The CDR3 spans 13 residues. CDR3 sequence (DNA): TGTGCCAGCATTGGAGGGGCCTACAATGAGCAGTTCTTC. Translated, it gives CASIGGAYNEQFF.

The chain uses TRBV6-1 and TRBJ2-7; TRBD1 matches at 7 bases. Germline CDR1 is MNHNS and CDR2 is SASEGT. This CDR3 is 15 amino acids long. J gave up 1 base and V 7 bases, and 10 bases lay outside the gene matches. CDR3 sequence (DNA): TGTGCCAGCATATTTCTCGCAGGGGGTTCCTACGAGCAGTACTTC. This gives the protein CASIFLAGGSYEQYF.

This chain connects TRBV19 to TRBJ1-5; D perhaps matches TRBD1 (5 bases). From germline, CDR1 is LNHDA and CDR2 SQIVND (reference sequence). The germline V and J ends were trimmed by 4 bases and 4 bases, with 8 bases remaining between them. The CDR3 consists of 13 residues. The CDR3 is CASSTTVNQPQHF. The CDR3 bases are TGTGCCAGTAGTACGACAGTGAATCAGCCCCAGCATTTT.

The chain combines TRBV5-6 with TRBJ1-2; 9 bases align to TRBD1. The CDR3 spans 14 residues. V dropped 2 bases and J dropped 4; count of bases not matched to a gene: 3. From germline, CDR1 is SGHDT and CDR2 YYEEEE. The CDR3 protein is CASSFWTGAYGYTF. For the CDR3, the DNA is TGTGCCAGCAGCTTCTGGACAGGGGCCTATGGCTACACCTTC.

The V gene is TRBV4-1, the J gene TRBJ2-3; possibly TRBD2 for D (7 bases). Germline values: CDR1 MGHRA, CDR2 YSYEKL. This CDR3 has 16 residues. V lost 4 bases to trimming and J lost 0 bases, with 14 bases between them. CDR3 loop: CASSLLGGPSTDTQYF. The DNA of the CDR3 is TGCGCCAGCAGCCTGCTGGGGGGGCCTAGCACAGATACGCAGTATTTT.

The rearrangement joins TRBV6-5 to TRBJ1-4; 7 positions match TRBD1. The CDR3 spans 13 residues. The J segment lost 10 bases and the V segment lost 5 bases, leaving 7 bases of the junction unmatched. The V gene's germline CDR1 is MNHEY and CDR2 SVGAGI. The chain's CDR3 is CASSDETGTKLFF. The CDR3 nucleotides read TGTGCCAGCAGTGACGAGACAGGGACAAAACTGTTTTTT.

This chain connects TRBV2 to TRBJ2-4, with D perhaps matching TRBD2 (6 bases). Looked up from germline, CDR1 is SNHLY and CDR2 is FYNNEI. The CDR3 has 16 amino acids. The germline V and J ends were trimmed by 5 bases and 3 bases, with 17 bases remaining between them. DNA of the CDR3: TGTGCCAGCAGTAACCTGGCGGGACTCGTCAAAAACATTCAGTACTTC. Translated: CASSNLAGLVKNIQYF.

The J gene is TRBJ2-7, the V gene TRBV29-1, with TRBD1 identical over 7 bases. The V gene end was trimmed by 6 bases and the J gene end by 0 bases; junction bases not matched to a gene: 5. The CDR3 has 13 amino acids. CDR1 is SQVTM and CDR2 is ANQGSEA in the germline V gene. The CDR3 here is CSVRQGPSYEQYF. The CDR3 bases are TGCAGCGTGAGACAGGGTCCCTCCTACGAGCAGTACTTC.

The chain uses TRBV27 and TRBJ1-5; tentatively, D is TRBD1 (5 bases). V dropped 0 bases and J dropped 6 bases, with 9 bases sitting between them. The CDR3 covers 14 residues. Germline V lookup: CDR1 MNHEY, CDR2 SMNVEV (reference sequence). The DNA for the CDR3 is TGTGCCAGCAGTTTATCAGGGGTTGGTCAGCCCCAGCATTTT. Its translation: CASSLSGVGQPQHF.

The chain combines TRBV10-1 with TRBJ2-7; unclear D gene. Germline V CDR1 and CDR2: WNHNN, SYGVQD (reference sequence). V was cut by 4 bases and J by 2 bases, with 9 bases left in between. CDR3 length: 13 amino acids. The CDR3 reads CASSGSEPYEQYF. CDR3 sequence (DNA): TGCGCCAGCAGTGGGAGTGAGCCCTACGAGCAGTACTTC.

The chain recombines TRBV18 with TRBJ1-5; TRBD1 aligns across 7 bases. CDR1 KGHSH and CDR2 LQKENI come from the germline V gene. CDR3 length: 15 amino acids. J gave up 6 bases and V 2 bases, and 7 bases lay outside the gene matches. The CDR3 DNA reads as TGTGCCAGCTCACCAACGACAGGGATCGGTCAGCCCCAGCATTTT. Protein: CASSPTTGIGQPQHF.

The chain has TRBV6-5 and TRBJ1-2; the match to TRBD1 covers 10 bases. The CDR3 is 15 amino acids. Germline loops: CDR1 MNHEY, CDR2 SVGAGI. V was pared by 7 bases and J by 2 bases, with 7 bases of the junction left unmatched. The CDR3, as DNA: TGTGCCAGCACTCGCCTGGACAGGGGGAACTATGGCTACACCTTC. Translated: CASTRLDRGNYGYTF.

This chain joins TRBV2 and TRBJ2-2, with a weak D call TRBD2 (5 bases). CDR1 is SNHLY, CDR2 FYNNEI, per germline. The CDR3 extends over 18 amino acids. Trimming pared 3 bases from V and 1 base from J, leaving 18 bases between. The CDR3 protein is CASSDAEGWVVNTGELFF. The CDR3 DNA follows: TGTGCCAGCAGTGACGCCGAGGGTTGGGTGGTGAACACCGGGGAGCTGTTTTTT.

The genes are TRBV28 and TRBJ1-1, with 7 bases matching TRBD1. CDR3 length equals 15 residues. V lost 6 bases to trimming and J lost 2 bases; unmatched junction nucleotides: 9. The germline gives CDR1 MDHEN, CDR2 SYDVKM. CDR3 DNA sequence: TGTGCCAGCAGGCCAACCGGGACAGCTAACACTGAAGCTTTCTTT. Translated: CASRPTGTANTEAFF.

The chain uses TRBV5-8 and TRBJ1-1; 9 bases are a match to TRBD1. Germline V gene sequence: CDR1 SGHTS, CDR2 YDEGEE. The V segment lost 4 bases and the J segment 5 bases; nucleotides outside the gene matches: 6. The CDR3 loop spans 14 amino acids. CDR3 in amino acids: CASSRDRVVTEAFF. CDR3 in DNA: TGTGCCAGCAGCCGGGACAGGGTGGTTACTGAAGCTTTCTTT.

This rearrangement joins TRBV9 to TRBJ2-1, with 7 bases that match TRBD2. Looked up from germline, CDR1 is SGDLS and CDR2 is YYNGEE. V shed 2 bases, J shed 2 bases, and the junction held 4 bases outside the gene matches. CDR3 length: 15 residues. CDR3 protein: CASSVGSGPYNEQFF. The CDR3 DNA reads TGTGCCAGCAGCGTCGGTAGCGGGCCCTACAATGAGCAGTTCTTC.

The chain recombines TRBV5-1 with TRBJ2-7, with TRBD2 matching 10 bases. The CDR3 has 17 residues. Germline assignment: CDR1 SGHRS and CDR2 YFSETQ. V shed 4 bases, J shed 5 bases, and the junction held 15 bases outside the gene matches. Here the CDR3 DNA reads TGCGCCAGCAGCCTGCTCAATGGAGCGGGAGGGCCCCACGAGCAGTACTTC. Translating it yields CASSLLNGAGGPHEQYF.

V usage is TRBV5-8 and J usage is TRBJ2-5, with TRBD2 matching over 7 bases. The germline V gene has CDR1 SGHTS and CDR2 YDEGEE. CDR3 length equals 14 residues. With 4 bases clipped from V and 4 bases from J, the junction kept 7 bases outside the gene matches. The CDR3 sequence: CASSTSGRGETQYF. The CDR3, as DNA: TGTGCCAGCAGCACATCGGGGAGGGGAGAGACCCAGTACTTC.